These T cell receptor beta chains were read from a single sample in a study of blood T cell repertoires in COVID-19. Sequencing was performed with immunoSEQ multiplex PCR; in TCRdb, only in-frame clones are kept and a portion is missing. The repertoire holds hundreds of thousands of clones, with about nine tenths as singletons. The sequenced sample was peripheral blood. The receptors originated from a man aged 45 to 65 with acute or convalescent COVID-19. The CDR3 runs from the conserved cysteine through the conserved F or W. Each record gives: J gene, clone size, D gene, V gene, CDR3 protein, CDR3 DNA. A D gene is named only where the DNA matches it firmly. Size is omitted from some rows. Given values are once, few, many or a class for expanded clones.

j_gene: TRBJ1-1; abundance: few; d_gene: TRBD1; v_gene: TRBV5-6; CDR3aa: CASSLRAGTGNTEAFF; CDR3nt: TGTGCCAGCAGCCTCAGGGCCGGGACAGGCAACACTGAAGCTTTCTTT
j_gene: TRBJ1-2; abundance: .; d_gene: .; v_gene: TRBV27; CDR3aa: CASRTGIYGYTF; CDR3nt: TGTGCCAGCAGGACAGGCATTTATGGCTACACCTTC
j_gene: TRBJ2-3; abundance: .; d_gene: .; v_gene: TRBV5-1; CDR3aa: CASSLTVPSTDTQYF; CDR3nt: TGCGCCAGCAGCTTGACGGTTCCTAGCACAGATACGCAGTATTTT
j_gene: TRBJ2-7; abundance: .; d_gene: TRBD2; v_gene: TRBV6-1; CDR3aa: CASTEASGGPGAYEQYF; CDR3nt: TGTGCCAGCACCGAAGCAAGCGGGGGACCCGGGGCCTACGAGCAGTACTTC
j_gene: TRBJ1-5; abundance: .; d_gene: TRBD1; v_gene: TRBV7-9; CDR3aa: CASSLDRGRNQPQHF; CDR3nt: TGTGCCAGCAGCTTAGACAGGGGCAGAAATCAGCCCCAGCATTTT
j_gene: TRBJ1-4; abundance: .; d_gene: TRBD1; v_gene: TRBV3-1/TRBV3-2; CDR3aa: CASSQDRRWGEKLFF; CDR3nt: TGTGCCAGCAGCCAGGACAGGAGATGGGGTGAAAAACTGTTTTTT
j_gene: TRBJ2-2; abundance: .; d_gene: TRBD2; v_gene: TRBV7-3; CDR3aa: CASSLRGVAGLNTGELFF; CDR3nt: TGTGCCAGCAGCCTCCGGGGAGTAGCGGGCCTAAACACCGGGGAGCTGTTTTTT
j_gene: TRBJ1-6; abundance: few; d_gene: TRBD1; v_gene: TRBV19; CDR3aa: CASSMAGGNSPLHF; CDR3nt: TGTGCCAGTAGTATGGCAGGGGGTAATTCACCCCTCCACTTT
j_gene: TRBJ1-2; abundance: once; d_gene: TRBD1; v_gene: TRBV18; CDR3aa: CASSPTGTGSHYGYTF; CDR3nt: TGTGCCAGCTCGCCCACCGGGACAGGGTCGCACTATGGCTACACCTTC
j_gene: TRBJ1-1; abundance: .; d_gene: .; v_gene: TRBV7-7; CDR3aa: CASSNRRGDEAFF; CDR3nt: TGTGCCAGCAGCAACCGGAGGGGTGACGAAGCTTTCTTT
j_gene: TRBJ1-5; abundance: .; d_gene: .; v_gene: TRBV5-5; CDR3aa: CASSWGEGQPQHF; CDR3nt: TGTGCCAGCAGCTGGGGGGAAGGGCAGCCCCAGCATTTT
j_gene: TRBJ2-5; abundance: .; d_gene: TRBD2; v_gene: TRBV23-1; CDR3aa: CASSQSGVSGGTRETQYF; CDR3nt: TGCGCCAGCAGTCAATCGGGTGTTAGCGGGGGTACAAGGGAGACCCAGTACTTC
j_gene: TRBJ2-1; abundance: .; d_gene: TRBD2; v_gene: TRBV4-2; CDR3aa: CASSQARDAGGINEQFF; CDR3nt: TGTGCCAGCAGCCAAGCCCGGGATGCGGGGGGGATCAATGAGCAGTTCTTC
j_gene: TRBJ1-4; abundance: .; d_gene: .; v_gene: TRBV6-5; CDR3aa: CASTRTANEKLFF; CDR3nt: TGTGCCAGCACACGGACAGCTAATGAAAAACTGTTTTTT
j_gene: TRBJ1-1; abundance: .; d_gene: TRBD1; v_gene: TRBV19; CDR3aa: CASSIPGTVNTEAFF; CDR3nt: TGTGCCAGTAGTATCCCCGGGACAGTTAACACTGAAGCTTTCTTT
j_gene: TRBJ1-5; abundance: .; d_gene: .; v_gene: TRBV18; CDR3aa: CASSAQGSQHF; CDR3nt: TGTGCCAGCTCAGCCCAGGGCTCCCAACATTTT
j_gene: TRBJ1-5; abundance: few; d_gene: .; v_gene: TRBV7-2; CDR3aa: CASSLVGGNQPQHF; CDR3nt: TGTGCCAGCAGCTTAGTGGGCGGGAATCAGCCCCAGCATTTT
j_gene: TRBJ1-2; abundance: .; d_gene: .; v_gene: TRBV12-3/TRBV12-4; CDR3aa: CASSTRGGWGYTF; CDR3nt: TGTGCCAGCAGCACCCGGGGGGGTTGGGGCTACACCTTC
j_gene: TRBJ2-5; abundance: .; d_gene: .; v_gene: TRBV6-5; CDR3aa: CASSSKSQETQYF; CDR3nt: TGTGCCAGCAGTTCTAAGAGTCAAGAGACCCAGTACTTC
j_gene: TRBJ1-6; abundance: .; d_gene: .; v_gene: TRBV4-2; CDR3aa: CASSQGVSSADNSPLHF; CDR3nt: TGTGCCAGCAGCCAAGGGGTAAGCAGCGCAGATAATTCACCCCTCCACTTT
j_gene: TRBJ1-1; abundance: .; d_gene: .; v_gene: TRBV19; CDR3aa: CASRVGRWRGKSTEAFF; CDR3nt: TGTGCCAGTAGAGTAGGACGATGGCGGGGGAAGAGCACTGAAGCTTTCTTT
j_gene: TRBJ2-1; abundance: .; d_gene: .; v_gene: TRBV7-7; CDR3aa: CASSLGGLDNEQFF; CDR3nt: TGTGCCAGCAGCTTGGGGGGGCTCGACAATGAGCAGTTCTTC
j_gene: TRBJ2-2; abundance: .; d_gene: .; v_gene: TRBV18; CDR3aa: CASSPGHPGELFF; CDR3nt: TGTGCCAGCTCACCAGGACACCCGGGGGAGCTGTTTTTT
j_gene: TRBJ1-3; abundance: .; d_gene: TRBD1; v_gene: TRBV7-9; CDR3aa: CASSLQGVRNTIYF; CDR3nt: TGTGCCAGCAGCTTACAGGGGGTTCGAAACACCATATATTTT
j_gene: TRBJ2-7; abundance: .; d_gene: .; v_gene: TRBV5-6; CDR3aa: CASSFGSEKQTYEQYF; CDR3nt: TGTGCCAGCAGCTTCGGCAGCGAAAAGCAGACCTACGAGCAGTACTTC
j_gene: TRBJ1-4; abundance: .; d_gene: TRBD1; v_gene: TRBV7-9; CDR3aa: CASSLRGQLHEKLFF; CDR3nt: TGTGCCAGCAGCTTAAGGGGACAGCTCCACGAAAAACTGTTTTTT
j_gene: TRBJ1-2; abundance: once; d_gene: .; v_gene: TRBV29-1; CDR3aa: CSASVLLLNYGYTF; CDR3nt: TGCAGCGCATCAGTCCTCCTCCTTAACTATGGCTACACCTTC
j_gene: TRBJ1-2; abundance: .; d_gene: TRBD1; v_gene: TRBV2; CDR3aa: CASSRQGVRNYGYTF; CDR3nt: TGTGCCAGCAGCCGACAGGGGGTGAGGAACTATGGCTACACCTTC
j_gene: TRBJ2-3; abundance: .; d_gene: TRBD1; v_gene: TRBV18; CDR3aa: CASSPQTGGLTDTQYF; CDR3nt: TGTGCCAGCTCACCACAAACAGGGGGGCTCACAGATACGCAGTATTTT
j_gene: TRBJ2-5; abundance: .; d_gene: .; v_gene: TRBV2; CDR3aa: CASSEFRGGQETQYF; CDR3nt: TGTGCCAGCAGTGAATTCAGGGGAGGGCAAGAGACCCAGTACTTC
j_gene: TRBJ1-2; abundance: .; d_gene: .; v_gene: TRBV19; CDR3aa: CASWDTSGYGYTF; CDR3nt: TGTGCCAGTTGGGACACCTCTGGCTATGGCTACACCTTC
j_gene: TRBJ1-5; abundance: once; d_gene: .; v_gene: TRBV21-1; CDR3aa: CASTRSRGIGQPQHF; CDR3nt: TGTGCCAGCACCCGCTCGAGGGGGATAGGTCAGCCCCAGCATTTT
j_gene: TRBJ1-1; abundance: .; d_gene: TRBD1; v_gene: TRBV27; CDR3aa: CASSSYGGQGPNTEAFF; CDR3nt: TGTGCCAGCAGTTCCTACGGCGGACAGGGGCCGAACACTGAAGCTTTCTTT
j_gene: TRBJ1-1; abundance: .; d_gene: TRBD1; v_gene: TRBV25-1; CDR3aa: CASSEPGTGGTEAFF; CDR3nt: TGTGCCAGCAGTGAACCGGGAACAGGGGGCACTGAAGCTTTCTTT
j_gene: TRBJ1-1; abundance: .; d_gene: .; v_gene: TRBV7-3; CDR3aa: CASSPLGNTEAFF; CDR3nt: TGTGCCAGCAGCCCCCTAGGGAACACTGAAGCTTTCTTT
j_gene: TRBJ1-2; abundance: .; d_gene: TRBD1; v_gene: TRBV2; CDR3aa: CASSQTGGFGYTF; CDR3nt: TGTGCCAGCAGTCAGACAGGGGGCTTTGGCTACACCTTC
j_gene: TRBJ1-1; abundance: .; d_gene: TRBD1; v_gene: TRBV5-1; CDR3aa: CASSQGTEGTEAFF; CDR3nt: TGCGCCAGCAGCCAGGGGACAGAAGGCACTGAAGCTTTCTTT
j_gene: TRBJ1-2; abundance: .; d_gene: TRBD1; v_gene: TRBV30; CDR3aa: CARDRQGNGYTF; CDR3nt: TGTGCCCGGGACCGACAGGGAAATGGCTACACCTTC
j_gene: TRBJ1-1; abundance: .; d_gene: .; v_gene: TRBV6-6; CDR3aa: CASSLAMNTEAFF; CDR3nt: TGTGCCAGCTCCCTTGCTATGAACACTGAAGCTTTCTTT
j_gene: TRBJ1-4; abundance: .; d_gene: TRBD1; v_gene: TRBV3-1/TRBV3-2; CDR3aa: CASSPQGAYEKLFF; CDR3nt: TGTGCCAGCAGCCCTCAGGGGGCTTATGAAAAACTGTTTTTT
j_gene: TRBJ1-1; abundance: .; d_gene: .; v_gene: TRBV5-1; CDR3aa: CASSLEGVNTEAFF; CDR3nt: TGCGCCAGTTCGCTCGAGGGCGTGAACACTGAAGCTTTCTTT
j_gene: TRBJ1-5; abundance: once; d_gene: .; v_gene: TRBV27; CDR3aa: CASRNRDQPQHF; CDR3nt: TGTGCCAGCAGAAACCGAGATCAGCCCCAGCATTTT
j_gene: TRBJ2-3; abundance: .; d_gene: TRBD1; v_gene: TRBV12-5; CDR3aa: CASGLGTGIDTDTQYF; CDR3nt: TGTGCTAGTGGTCTCGGGACAGGGATTGATACAGATACGCAGTATTTT
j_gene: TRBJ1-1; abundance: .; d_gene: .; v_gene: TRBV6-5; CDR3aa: CASSYSGPGSNTEAFF; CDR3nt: TGTGCCAGCAGTTACTCGGGCCCAGGATCGAACACTGAAGCTTTCTTT
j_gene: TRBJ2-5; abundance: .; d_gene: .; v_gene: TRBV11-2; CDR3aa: CASSLDGVGRETQYF; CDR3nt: TGTGCCAGCAGCTTAGATGGGGTAGGGAGGGAGACCCAGTACTTC